This T cell receptor beta chain comes out of a study of T cells in women clearing cervical HPV infection. On the study more broadly: Blood came at first lesion visit for cases, post-clearance for controls. Study-wide results and limits: Controls had more TRBV6-7 (0.16%) than cases (approximately 0.11%). CIN3+ cases had significantly higher TCR repertoire richness than controls, but evenness did not differ.

Germline V gives CDR1 SGHRS, CDR2 YFSETQ. CDR3 length: 14 residues. After removal of 4 bases from V and 5 bases from J, the junction contained 7 bases not matched to a gene. Note on this clone: What it recognizes is unknown. The DNA ends 3 residues before the CDR3 does, and the rest of the CDR3 is filled in from the germline J gene.

Sequencing used immunoSEQ multiplex PCR; TCRdb keeps in-frame clones, though not all of them. The table gives some 31,000 clones; the top ten clones make up approximately 1.4% of it. The sequencing input was blood buffy coat. The chain employs TRBV5-1 and TRBJ2-3, with TRBD1 matching 7 bases. The receptor was isolated from a woman aged 18 to 69 with a cervical HPV16 infection that either progressed to CIN3+ or cleared (not recorded which). CDR3 DNA, as far as it was read: TGCGCCAGCAGCCCTGACAGGGCTGAAGATACG. It codes for CASSPDRAEDT. The entire CDR3 protein reads CASSPDRAEDTQYF.